This paragraph covers one T cell receptor beta chain sequence. What it binds is not known. The authors ran a second PCR of 7 to 11 cycles using a sample-barcoded 5' primer and a J-beta primer mix. Every cDNA was tagged by a template-switch adaptor with 12 random nucleotides. TCRdb reanalysed the 5' RACE reads using MiXCR and keeps one entry per CDR3 protein. The repertoire has some 930,000 distinct CDR3 sequences, roughly 28% of them found once; the top ten carry about a tenth. Trimming stripped 6 bases from V and 13 bases from J, with 21 bases between. Germline CDR1 is DFQATT and CDR2 is SNEGSKA (reference sequence). The CDR3 runs to 12 residues. The sample originates from a study of blood T cells in healthy people across ages. General study findings and limits: In the absence of known donor CMV status, changes in expanded clonotypes were possibly confounded.

These data were likewise used in another study, on T cells of mothers and their children.

The chain is built from TRBV20-1 and TRBJ2-5; D possibly matches TRBD1 or TRBD2 (6 bases each). This receptor was identified in a woman between 40 and 50 years old in good health. Sequenced input: blood. DNA for the CDR3: TGCAGTGCAAGAACCCGGAACAGGGAGGCGTACTTC. Amino acids: CSARTRNREAYF.